This entry lists 24 T cell receptor beta chains sequenced from one sample in a study of T cell repertoires in cytomegalovirus infection. Their target antigens are unknown. Each CDR3 protein is one row after TCRdb ran MiXCR on the reads. The sample includes 55,000 to 85,000 distinct CDR3 sequences, 20% to 25% of them seen just once. This sample comprised CD8+ T cells from cultured PBMCs, obtained from culture after CMV antigen stimulation. The source of these receptors is a human donor in good health (CMV status not recorded). Some clones in this sample may be carry-over from other donors' samples.

The chain uses TRBV28 and TRBJ1-3; 7 bases line up with TRBD1. CDR1 and CDR2 from the germline V gene are MDHEN and SYDVKM. With V trimmed by 5 bases and J by 0 bases, 10 bases remained unmatched. This CDR3 comprises 17 residues. CDR3 region: CASSRPDRLYSGNTIYF. CDR3 DNA: TGTGCCAGCAGTCGCCCGGACAGGTTGTACTCTGGAAACACCATATATTTT.

V is TRBV27 and J is TRBJ1-6; D is ambiguous. The CDR3 contains 14 residues. Per the germline V gene, CDR1 is MNHEY and CDR2 is SMNVEV (reference sequence). The V gene lost 6 bases and the J gene lost 1 base, with 7 bases spanning the gap. Here the CDR3 DNA reads TGTGCCAGCAGAAGAGGATCCTATAATTCACCCCTCCACTTT. This encodes CASRRGSYNSPLHF.

The V gene is TRBV4-1, the J gene TRBJ1-4; 7 nucleotides agree with TRBD1. V lost 1 base to trimming and J lost 7 bases; unmatched junction nucleotides: 9. Germline assignment: CDR1 MGHRA and CDR2 YSYEKL. CDR3 length: 16 residues. The CDR3 sequence: CASSQGPQGVFEKLFF. CDR3 coding DNA: TGCGCCAGCAGCCAAGGCCCCCAGGGGGTCTTTGAAAAACTGTTTTTT.

This clonotype was observed many times. The gene calls are TRBV27 and TRBJ1-1, with no clear D. The CDR3 covers 11 residues. The germline V gene has CDR1 MNHEY and CDR2 SMNVEV (reference sequence). Trimming took 6 bases from V and 2 from J, leaving 4 bases between them. The CDR3 here is CASRGNTEAFF. DNA for the CDR3: TGTGCCAGCAGGGGAAACACTGAAGCTTTCTTT.

This clonotype was observed a handful of times. The chain recombines TRBV4-3 with TRBJ1-4, with D tentatively TRBD1 (6 bases). With 3 bases removed from V and 6 bases from J, the gap between germline ends came to 11 bases. The CDR3 is 14 amino acids. In germline, CDR1 is LGHNA, CDR2 YSLEER. CDR3 amino acids: CASSQFWTDEKLFF. CDR3 nucleotide sequence: TGCGCCAGCAGCCAGTTCTGGACAGATGAAAAACTGTTTTTT.

The chain links TRBV12-3 or TRBV12-4 to TRBJ2-3; TRBD2 matches at 12 bases. Losses at the gene ends were 9 bases for V and 4 bases for J; bases not matched to a gene: 2. This CDR3 spans 13 amino acids. CDR3 protein: CASGLAGPDTQYF. DNA for the CDR3: TGTGCCAGTGGACTAGCGGGGCCAGATACGCAGTATTTT.

Only a few counts were recorded for this clonotype. The chain recombines TRBV7-2 with TRBJ1-5; 9 bases match TRBD1. Germline CDR1 is SGHTA and CDR2 is FQGNSA. The CDR3 runs 15 residues. The V and J ends lost 6 bases and 7 bases, in that order; junction bases with no gene match: 10. CDR3 DNA sequence: TGTGCCAGCAGATCGGCCGGGACAGGGTTGCAGCCCCAGCATTTT. This encodes CASRSAGTGLQPQHF.

The chain has TRBV5-1 and TRBJ1-2; 8 bases agree with TRBD1. This CDR3 has 14 residues. Germline loops: CDR1 SGHRS, CDR2 YFSETQ. V was pared by 4 bases and J by 14 bases, with 16 bases of the junction left unmatched. CDR3 loop: CASSHDTDRGGGTF. As DNA, the CDR3 is TGCGCCAGCAGCCACGATACCGACAGGGGTGGAGGAACCTTC.

The V gene is TRBV12-3 or TRBV12-4, the J gene TRBJ2-1; the D gene is possibly TRBD2 (5 bases). Trimming stripped 7 bases from V and 5 bases from J, with 15 bases between. CDR3 length: 14 amino acids. This CDR3 reads CASIPGIANNEQFF. DNA of the CDR3: TGTGCCAGCATCCCGGGGATAGCTAACAATGAGCAGTTCTTC.

In this sample, this clonotype turned up a few times. The chain has TRBV7-2 and TRBJ2-1; 9 bases match TRBD2. The CDR3 covers 15 residues. Germline V lookup: CDR1 SGHTA, CDR2 FQGNSA. J gave up 4 bases and V 3 bases, and 4 bases lay outside the gene matches. This CDR3 reads CASSFASGEYNEQFF. DNA of the CDR3: TGTGCCAGCAGCTTTGCTAGCGGGGAATACAATGAGCAGTTCTTC. The full variable domain, with the rest looked up from reference TRBV7-2 and TRBJ2-1, is GAGVSQSPSNKVTEKGKDVELRCDPISGHTALYWYRQSLGQGLEFLIYFQGNSAPDKSGLPSDRFSAERTGGSVSTLTIQRTQQEDSAVYLCASSFASGEYNEQFFGPGTRLTVL.

This clonotype has a handful of counts. The gene calls are TRBV19 and TRBJ2-5; 10 bases are a match to TRBD1. The CDR3 is 16 amino acids. V was pared by 6 bases and J by 6 bases, with 13 bases of the junction left unmatched. The V gene's germline CDR1 is LNHDA and CDR2 SQIVND (reference sequence). The CDR3 nucleotides read TGTGCCAGTAGCAAGACGGGACAGGGGATTCGGCAGACCCAGTACTTC. Its translation: CASSKTGQGIRQTQYF.

This clonotype appeared a few times. This chain uses TRBV12-5 with TRBJ1-1; the D gene is possibly TRBD1 (5 bases). Germline values: CDR1 LGHNT, CDR2 FRNRAP. This CDR3 is built from 15 residues. Trimming removed 0 bases at V and 4 bases at J, with 12 bases between. CDR3 nucleotide sequence: TGTGCTAGTGGTTTGGTCCAGGGACGTGGCACTGAAGCTTTCTTT. This gives the protein CASGLVQGRGTEAFF.

Here the CDR3 DNA reads TGTGCCAGCAGTGCCACCCTCAGCGAGACCAAAAACATTCAGTACTTC. This translates into CASSATLSETKNIQYF. The rearrangement joins TRBV2 to TRBJ2-4; D unresolved. The CDR3 totals 16 residues. V gave up 4 bases and J gave up 2 bases, with 15 bases separating them. Germline V lookup: CDR1 SNHLY, CDR2 FYNNEI. Full variable domain (remainder filled in from reference TRBV2 and TRBJ2-4): EPEVTQTPSHQVTQMGQEVILRCVPISNHLYFYWYRQILGQKVEFLVSFYNNEISEKSEIFDDQFSVERPDGSNFTLKIRSTKLEDSAMYFCASSATLSETKNIQYFGAGTRLSVL.

This clonotype was seen at least ten times. The genes are TRBV28 and TRBJ1-2; D unclear. This CDR3 comprises 16 residues. Germline CDR1 reads MDHEN; CDR2 reads SYDVKM. The V and J ends lost 3 bases and 6 bases respectively, with 20 bases between them. The CDR3 spells CASSLGNFVRYDGYTF. The CDR3 nucleotides are TGTGCCAGCAGTTTGGGGAATTTTGTTAGGTACGATGGCTACACCTTC.

The chain has TRBV14 and TRBJ1-2; D gene unclear. Germline V gene sequence: CDR1 SGHDN, CDR2 FVKESK. V lost 0 bases and J 4 bases, leaving 12 bases between the germline ends. The length of the CDR3 is 15 residues. The CDR3: CASSQEVRGIYGYTF. As DNA, the CDR3 is TGTGCCAGCAGCCAAGAAGTGCGTGGGATCTATGGCTACACCTTC.

The chain is built from TRBV4-3 and TRBJ2-1; no reliable D call. V shed 4 bases and J shed 0 bases, with 7 bases lying between them. CDR1 is LGHNA, CDR2 YSLEER, per germline. CDR3 size: 14 residues. The CDR3 loop is CASSPLDSYNEQFF. The CDR3 DNA sequence: TGCGCCAGCAGCCCCCTGGACTCCTACAATGAGCAGTTCTTC.

This clonotype was seen a handful of times. This rearrangement joins TRBV7-2 to TRBJ2-5, with D tentatively TRBD1 (6 bases). The germline V and J ends were trimmed by 4 bases and 3 bases, with 15 bases remaining between them. The CDR3 length is 15 residues. The germline CDR1 and CDR2 sequences are SGHTA and FQGNSA. Here the CDR3 reads CASSWGQGLEETQYF. The CDR3 region has the DNA TGTGCCAGCAGCTGGGGGCAGGGCTTGGAAGAGACCCAGTACTTC.

There are a few counts of this clonotype. The J gene is TRBJ1-1, the V gene TRBV27; D might be TRBD1 (6 bases). With 2 bases removed from V and 6 bases from J, the gap between germline ends came to 13 bases. Germline values: CDR1 MNHEY, CDR2 SMNVEV (reference sequence). The CDR3 is made up of 14 amino acids. The CDR3 is CASSLSAGVPEAFF. CDR3 nucleotide sequence: TGTGCCAGCAGTTTAAGCGCAGGGGTCCCTGAAGCTTTCTTT.

This clonotype came up a few times. This rearrangement joins TRBV7-8 to TRBJ1-1; a weak D match, TRBD1 (6 bases). Germline V gene lookup returns CDR1 SGHVS and CDR2 FQNEAQ. This CDR3 contains 14 residues. Trimming cost V 3 bases and J 7 bases, with 15 bases left between them. The CDR3 DNA sequence: TGTGCCAGCAGCTTTTTAGAGGGGGTTAGTGAAGCTTTCTTT. It encodes CASSFLEGVSEAFF.

The chain joins TRBV27 to TRBJ1-4; 7 nucleotides match TRBD1. V gave up 3 bases and J gave up 5 bases; unmatched junction bases: 12. Germline loops: CDR1 MNHEY, CDR2 SMNVEV (reference sequence). The CDR3 sequence is 17 residues long. Here the CDR3 DNA reads TGTGCCAGCAGTTTCTACCCTAAGAGACAGGGAAATGAAAAACTGTTTTTT. Its translation is CASSFYPKRQGNEKLFF.

This clonotype was found a few times. The J gene is TRBJ2-3, the V gene TRBV7-2; 10 bases map to TRBD2. The V segment lost 1 base and the J segment 2 bases; nucleotides outside the gene matches: 6. Germline V gives CDR1 SGHTA, CDR2 FQGNSA. The length of the CDR3 is 17 residues. The DNA for the CDR3 is TGTGCCAGCAGCTTAGTCACTAGCGGGGACCTCACAGATACGCAGTATTTT. Translating gives CASSLVTSGDLTDTQYF.

The rearrangement links TRBV6-2 or TRBV6-3 to TRBJ2-6; D remains unclear. The CDR3 sequence is 14 residues long. CDR1 MNHEY and CDR2 SVGEGT come from the germline V gene. V dropped 6 bases and J dropped 0 bases, with 6 bases sitting between them. CDR3 DNA sequence: TGTGCCAGCAGCCAGGACTCTGGGGCCAACGTCCTGACTTTC. It codes for CASSQDSGANVLTF.

The chain is built from TRBV2 and TRBJ2-7; D perhaps matches TRBD2 (5 bases). The germline V gene encodes CDR1 SNHLY and CDR2 FYNNEI. V lost 4 bases to trimming and J lost 6 bases, with 13 bases between them. CDR3 length equals 13 residues. The CDR3 bases are TGTGCCAGCAGTGTGACGGGGAGCGGCGAGCAGTACTTC. It encodes CASSVTGSGEQYF.

This chain links TRBV7-6 with TRBJ2-1, with 9 nucleotides matching TRBD2. In germline, CDR1 is SGHVS, CDR2 FNYEAQ. The V segment lost 1 base and the J segment 4 bases; nucleotides outside the gene matches: 5. The CDR3 is 16 residues long. The CDR3 here is CASSLVGGGAYNEQFF. The CDR3 DNA is TGTGCCAGCAGCTTAGTGGGCGGGGGGGCGTACAATGAGCAGTTCTTC.